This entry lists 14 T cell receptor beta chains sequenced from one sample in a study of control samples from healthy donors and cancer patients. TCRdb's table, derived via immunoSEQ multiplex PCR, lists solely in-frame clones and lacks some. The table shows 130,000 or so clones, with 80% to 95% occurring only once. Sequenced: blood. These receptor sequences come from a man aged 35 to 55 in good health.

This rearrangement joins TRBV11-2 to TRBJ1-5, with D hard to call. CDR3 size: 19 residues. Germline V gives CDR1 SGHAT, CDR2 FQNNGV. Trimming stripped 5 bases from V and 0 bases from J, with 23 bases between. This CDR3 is CASSPRTTLGLYSNQPQHF. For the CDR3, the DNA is TGTGCCAGCAGCCCCCGTACCACGCTGGGCCTATATAGCAATCAGCCCCAGCATTTT.

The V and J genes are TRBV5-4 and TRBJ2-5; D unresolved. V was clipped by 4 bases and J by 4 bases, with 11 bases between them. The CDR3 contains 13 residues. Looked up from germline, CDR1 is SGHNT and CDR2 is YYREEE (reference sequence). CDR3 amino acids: CASSPGRRETQYF. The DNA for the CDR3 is TGTGCCAGCAGCCCGGGCAGGAGAGAGACCCAGTACTTC.

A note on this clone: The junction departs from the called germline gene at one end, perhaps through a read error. The CDR3 is CASGQDRDYGYTF. The CDR3 DNA sequence: TGTGCCAGCGGCCAAGACAGGGACTATGGCTACACCTTC. The chain links TRBV4-2 to TRBJ1-2, with 7 nucleotides matching TRBD1. This CDR3 contains 13 residues. Germline CDR1 is LGHNA and CDR2 is YNFKEQ.

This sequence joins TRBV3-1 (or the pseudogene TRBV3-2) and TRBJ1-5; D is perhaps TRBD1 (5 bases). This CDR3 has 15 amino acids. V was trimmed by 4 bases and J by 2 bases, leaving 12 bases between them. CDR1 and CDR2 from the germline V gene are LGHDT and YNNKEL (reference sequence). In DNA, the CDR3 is TGTGCCAGCAGCCTCGGGACGGCCGGCAATCAGCCCCAGCATTTT. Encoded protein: CASSLGTAGNQPQHF.

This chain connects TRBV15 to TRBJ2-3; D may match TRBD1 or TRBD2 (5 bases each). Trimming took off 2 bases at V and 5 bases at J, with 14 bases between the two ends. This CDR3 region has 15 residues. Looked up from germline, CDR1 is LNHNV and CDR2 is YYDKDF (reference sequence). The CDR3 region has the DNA TGTGCCACCAGCAGATCAGAGGGGCCGATAGATACGCAGTATTTT. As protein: CATSRSEGPIDTQYF. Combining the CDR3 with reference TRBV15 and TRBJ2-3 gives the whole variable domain DAMVIQNPRYQVTQFGKPVTLSCSQTLNHNVMYWYQQKSSQAPKLLFHYYDKDFNNEADTPDNFQSRRPNTSFCFLDIRSPGLGDTAMYLCATSRSEGPIDTQYFGPGTRLTVL.

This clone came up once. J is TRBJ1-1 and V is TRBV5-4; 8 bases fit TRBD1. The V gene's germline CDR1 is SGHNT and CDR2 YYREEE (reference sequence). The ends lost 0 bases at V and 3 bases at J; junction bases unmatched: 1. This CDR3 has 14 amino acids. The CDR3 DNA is TGTGCCAGCAGCTTGGACAGGGGGGACACTGAAGCTTTCTTT. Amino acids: CASSLDRGDTEAFF.

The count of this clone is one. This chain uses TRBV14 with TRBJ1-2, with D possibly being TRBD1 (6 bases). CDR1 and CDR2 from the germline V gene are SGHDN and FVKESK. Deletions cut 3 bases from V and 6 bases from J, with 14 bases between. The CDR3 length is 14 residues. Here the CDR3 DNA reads TGTGCCAGCAGCCAGTACGTCAGGGGCAATGGCTACACCTTC. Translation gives CASSQYVRGNGYTF.

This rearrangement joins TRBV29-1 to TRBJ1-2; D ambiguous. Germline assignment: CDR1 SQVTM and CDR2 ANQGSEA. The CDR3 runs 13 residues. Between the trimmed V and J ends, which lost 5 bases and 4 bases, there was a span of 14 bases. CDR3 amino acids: CSVLPTTSYGYTF. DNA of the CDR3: TGCAGCGTTCTCCCGACAACCAGCTATGGCTACACCTTC.

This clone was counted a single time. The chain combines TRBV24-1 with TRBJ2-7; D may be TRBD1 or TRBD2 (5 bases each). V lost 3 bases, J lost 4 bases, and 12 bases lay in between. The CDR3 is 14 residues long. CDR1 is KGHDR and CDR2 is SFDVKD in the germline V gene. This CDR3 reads CATSDPRDGYEQYF. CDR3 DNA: TGTGCCACCAGTGATCCCCGGGACGGATACGAGCAGTACTTC.

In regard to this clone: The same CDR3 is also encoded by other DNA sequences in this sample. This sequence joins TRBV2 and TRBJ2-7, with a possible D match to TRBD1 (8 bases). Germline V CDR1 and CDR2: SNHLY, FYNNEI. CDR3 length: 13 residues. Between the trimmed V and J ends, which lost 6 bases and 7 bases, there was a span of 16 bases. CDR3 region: CASRDNRGGEQYF. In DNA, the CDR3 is TGTGCCAGCAGAGACAACAGGGGGGGGGAGCAGTACTTC.

The CDR3 loop reads CASNPHEGDQETQYF. CDR3 in DNA: TGTGCCAGCAATCCACACGAGGGCGACCAAGAGACCCAGTACTTC. The rearrangement joins TRBV28 to TRBJ2-5; D perhaps matches TRBD2 (5 bases). Between the trimmed V and J ends, which lost 7 bases and 0 bases, there was a span of 15 bases. Germline V gives CDR1 MDHEN, CDR2 SYDVKM. This CDR3 spans 15 amino acids.

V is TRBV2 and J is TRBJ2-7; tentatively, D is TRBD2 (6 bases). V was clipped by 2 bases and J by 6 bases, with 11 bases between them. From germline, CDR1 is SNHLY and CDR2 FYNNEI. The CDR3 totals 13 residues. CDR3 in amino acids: CASSEYMEGEQYF. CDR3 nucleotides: TGTGCCAGCAGTGAATATATGGAGGGCGAGCAGTACTTC.

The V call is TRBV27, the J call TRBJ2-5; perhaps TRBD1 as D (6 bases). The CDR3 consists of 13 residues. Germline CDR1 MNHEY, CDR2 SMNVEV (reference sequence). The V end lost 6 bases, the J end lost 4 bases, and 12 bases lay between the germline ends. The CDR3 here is CASRPTGRETQYF. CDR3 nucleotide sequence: TGTGCCAGCAGACCAACAGGGAGAGAGACCCAGTACTTC.

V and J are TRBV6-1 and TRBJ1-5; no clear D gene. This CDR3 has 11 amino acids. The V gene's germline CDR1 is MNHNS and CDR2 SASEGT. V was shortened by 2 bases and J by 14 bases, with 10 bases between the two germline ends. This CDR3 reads CASSESRVKHF. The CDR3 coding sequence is TGTGCCAGCAGTGAAAGTAGGGTGAAGCATTTT.